Reported below is one T cell receptor beta chain. Antigen unknown. Here immunoSEQ multiplex PCR was the method, and the copy in TCRdb shows in-frame clones only, minus some. The repertoire holds about 19,000 clones, roughly 85% seen once, with roughly 13% in the top ten. The germline CDR1 and CDR2 sequences are SGHRS and YFSETQ. This CDR3 has 18 amino acids. Between the trimmed V and J ends, which lost 0 bases and 3 bases, there was a span of 22 bases. Each patient experienced a relapse that followed autologous stem cell transplantation, and brentuximab vedotin exposure varied. Complete response, partial response or progressive disease constituted the best responses recorded. This specimen comes from a study of PD-1 blockade in classical Hodgkin lymphoma. General observations from the study: Newly diagnosed and completely responding patients shared comparable baseline diversity. In newly diagnosed patients, baseline TCR diversity was reportedly below that of healthy donors.

The chain recombines TRBV5-1 with TRBJ2-7; D is possibly TRBD2 (6 bases). Sequenced here: peripheral blood mononuclear cells (PBMCs), sampled before the second cycle of nivolumab. The source is a human donor with classical Hodgkin lymphoma. CDR3 nucleotide sequence: TGCGCCAGCAGCTTGGCGGCCGTGGGTTCGCCCGGGGGCTACGAGCAGTACTTC. Its translation: CASSLAAVGSPGGYEQYF.